This T cell receptor (beta chain) was retrieved from a study of T-cell memory formation after mild COVID-19. 5'RACE primed from the constant segment yielded TCR alpha and TCR beta cDNA libraries bearing sample barcodes and UMIs. A single record per CDR3 protein comes from TCRdb applying MiXCR to the 5' RACE reads. The sample has a few hundred thousand distinct CDR3 sequences; around 8% are singletons. Trimming took off 2 bases at V and 2 bases at J, with 9 bases between the two ends. The CDR3 consists of 14 residues. CDR1 is PRHDT, CDR2 FYEKMQ, per germline (reference sequence). Sequenced input: PBMCs or a T cell subset sorted from them (not recorded which). This clonotype was obtained from a young man who had mild COVID-19 (a few samples of this study predate the infection). Cell type and time point are not known. This rearrangement joins TRBV13 to TRBJ1-1, with D tentatively TRBD1 (5 bases). In DNA, the CDR3 is TGTGCCAGCAGCTTACCGGGACGAAACACTGAAGCTTTCTTT. It yields the protein CASSLPGRNTEAFF.